This entry lists 2 T cell receptor beta chains sequenced from one sample in a study of Ad26.COV2.S vaccination and SARS-CoV-2 variants. The table came from immunoSEQ multiplex PCR; TCRdb's copy has only in-frame clones and leaves some out. The sample has some 300,000 clones, about 86% seen once; the top ten hold around 1.9%. Treatment indicated: 15 to 20 received Ad26.COV2.S at low or high dose, single or two shots; about 5 received placebo; per-sample allocation not given. On day 63 after the first injection, vaccine and placebo recipients gave samples. This material consisted of peripheral blood, taken in a trial of Ad26.COV2.S vaccine versus placebo. Receptors were obtained from a person between 18 and 60 years old who received the Ad26.COV2.S COVID-19 vaccine or a placebo.

This clone was counted a single time. This chain links TRBV27 with TRBJ1-2, with D unclear. CDR1 and CDR2 (germline): MNHEY, SMNVEV (reference sequence). This CDR3 comprises 14 residues. The V and J ends lost 2 bases and 1 base respectively, with 8 bases between them. CDR3 region: CASSLRGSNYGYTF. The CDR3 DNA sequence: TGTGCCAGCAGTTTACGGGGTAGTAACTATGGCTACACCTTC.

J is TRBJ2-7 and V is TRBV5-4; 8 bases are shared with TRBD1. After removal of 4 bases from V and 7 bases from J, the junction contained 7 bases not matched to a gene. The CDR3 loop spans 13 amino acids. In germline, CDR1 is SGHNT, CDR2 YYREEE (reference sequence). The CDR3 nucleotides read TGTGCCAGCAGCCCGGACAGGGCGGGGGAGCAGTACTTC. Its protein is CASSPDRAGEQYF.